This note documents a single T cell receptor beta chain sequence. The CDR3 runs to 14 residues. V lost 2 bases, J lost 10 bases, and 13 bases stayed unmatched. Looked up from germline, CDR1 is SQVTM and CDR2 is ANQGSEA. Profiled with immunoSEQ multiplex PCR; TCRdb holds only in-frame clones, not every one. The table records around 2,600 clones, roughly 80% of them present only once. Normal lung was taken at the farthest possible site, at least 3 cm from tumour. These data belong to a study of immune cell composition in non-small cell lung cancer. Sequenced input: non-adjacent lung tissue. The rearrangement links TRBV29-1 to TRBJ1-1; 7 bases map to TRBD1. The sequence was collected from a human donor with non-small cell lung cancer. CDR3 protein: CSVERNRDSSIAFF. The DNA for the CDR3 is TGCAGCGTTGAACGAAATCGGGACAGCAGCATAGCTTTCTTT.